A selection of T cell receptor beta chains follows, all from one sample in a study of blood T cell repertoires in COVID-19. TCRdb's copy holds only in-frame clones and misses some; the assay was immunoSEQ multiplex PCR. The data show fewer than 150,000 clones, 85% to 90% seen once. The sequenced sample consisted of peripheral blood. The receptors originated from a woman between 65 and 79 years old with acute or convalescent COVID-19. Both conserved end residues are trimmed from each CDR3.

TRBV6-6	TRBJ2-3	ASSFRRGLSTDTQY
TRBV24-1	TRBJ1-1	ATSDFGLNTEAF
TRBV18	TRBJ1-2	ASSPRSGDVGYT
TRBV7-9	TRBJ1-2	ASSLRVDYGYT
TRBV7-3	TRBJ2-2	ASSFRQGLANTGELF
TRBV5-4	TRBJ1-3	ASSLKQQGNTIY
TRBV29-1	TRBJ1-4	SATGIANEKLF
TRBV2	TRBJ1-1	ASSGQTNTEAF
TRBV28	TRBJ2-7	ASSLPLYEQY
TRBV6-5	TRBJ1-5	ASRSRRGSNQPQH
TRBV5-1	TRBJ2-1	ASSTSGAAYNEQF
TRBV9	TRBJ1-4	ASSVAAGGTLNEKLF
TRBV4-2	TRBJ2-1	ASSQTSGRNEQF
TRBV24-1	TRBJ2-1	ATSDLPQAGGLYNEQF
TRBV5-1	TRBJ1-3	ASSEVQGAYGNTIY
TRBV29-1	TRBJ1-1	SVGPGQGSTEAF
TRBV5-4	TRBJ2-1	ASRLGLADFNEQF
TRBV6-5	TRBJ1-2	ASSPRGGRGYT
TRBV3-1/TRBV3-2	TRBJ2-1	ASSQTRGGNEQF
TRBV24-1	TRBJ1-1	ATSDPGTGGTEAF
TRBV28	TRBJ1-1	ASSLFVTANTEAF
TRBV4-1	TRBJ2-7	ASSQGGRRDEQY
TRBV28	TRBJ1-5	ATHRRGIFNQPQH
TRBV30	TRBJ2-3	AWTSGGPPDTQY
TRBV5-1	TRBJ2-5	ASRTSGGPQETQY
TRBV11-3	TRBJ2-5	ASSLEINRGPSWSQY
TRBV6-5	TRBJ1-1	ASRGAGLYTEAF
TRBV30	TRBJ1-2	ALGQGIKGYT
TRBV7-9	TRBJ2-3	ASSKPTPGNTDTQY
TRBV28	TRBJ1-5	ASNYRVFQPQH
TRBV6-4	TRBJ2-3	ASSGQGPDTQY
TRBV4-1	TRBJ1-1	ASSQPTRRRGTEAF
TRBV2	TRBJ1-1	ASREGWDRGKAF
TRBV5-4	TRBJ1-1	ASSYTGAWDTEAF
TRBV28	TRBJ2-7	ASSLRDRTGEQY
TRBV6-6	TRBJ1-1	ASSYSGQMNTEAF
TRBV9	TRBJ2-1	ASSVEDYRATYNEQF
TRBV5-4	TRBJ1-6	ASSLGGQGAIFVDSPLH
TRBV19	TRBJ2-7	ASSGGTGASHAYEQY
TRBV27	TRBJ2-3	ASSLSEGARGTDTQY